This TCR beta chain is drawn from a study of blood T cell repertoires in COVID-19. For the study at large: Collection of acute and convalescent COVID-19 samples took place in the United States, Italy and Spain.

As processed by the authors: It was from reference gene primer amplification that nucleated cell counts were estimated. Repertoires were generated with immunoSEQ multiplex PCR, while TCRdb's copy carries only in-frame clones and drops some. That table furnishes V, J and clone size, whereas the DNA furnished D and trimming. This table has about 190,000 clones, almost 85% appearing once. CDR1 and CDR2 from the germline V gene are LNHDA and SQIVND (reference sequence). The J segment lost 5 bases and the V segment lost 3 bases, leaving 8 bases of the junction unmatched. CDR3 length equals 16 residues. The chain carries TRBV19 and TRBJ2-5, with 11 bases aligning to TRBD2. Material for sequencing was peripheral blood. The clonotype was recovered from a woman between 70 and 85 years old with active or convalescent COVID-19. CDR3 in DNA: TGTGCCAGTAGTATTCGACTGACTAGCGGGGAGGAGACCCAGTACTTC. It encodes CASSIRLTSGEETQYF. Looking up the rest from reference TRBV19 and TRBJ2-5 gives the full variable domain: DGGITQSPKYLFRKEGQNVTLSCEQNLNHDAMYWYRQDPGQGLRLIYYSQIVNDFQKGDIAEGYSVSREKKESFPLTVTSAQKNPTAFYLCASSIRLTSGEETQYFGPGTRLLVL.